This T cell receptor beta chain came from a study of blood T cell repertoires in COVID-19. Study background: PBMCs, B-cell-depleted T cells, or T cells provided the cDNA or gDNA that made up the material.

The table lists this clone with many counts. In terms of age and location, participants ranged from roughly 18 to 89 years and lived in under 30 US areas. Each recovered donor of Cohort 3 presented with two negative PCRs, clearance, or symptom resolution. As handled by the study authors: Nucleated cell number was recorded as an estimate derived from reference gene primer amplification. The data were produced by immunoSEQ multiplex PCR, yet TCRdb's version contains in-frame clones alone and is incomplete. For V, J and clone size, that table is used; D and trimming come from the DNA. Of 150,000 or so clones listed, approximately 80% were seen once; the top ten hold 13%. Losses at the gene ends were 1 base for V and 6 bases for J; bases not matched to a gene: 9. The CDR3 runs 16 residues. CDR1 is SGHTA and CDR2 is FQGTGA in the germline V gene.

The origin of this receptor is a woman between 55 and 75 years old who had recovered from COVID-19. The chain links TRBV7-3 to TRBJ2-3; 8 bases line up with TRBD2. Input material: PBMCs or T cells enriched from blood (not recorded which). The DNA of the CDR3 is TGTGCCAGCAGCTTAAGCGGACTAGCCGCAGGGGATACGCAGTATTTT. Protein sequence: CASSLSGLAAGDTQYF.